This T cell receptor (beta chain) is from a study of blood T cell repertoires in COVID-19. Method: immunoSEQ multiplex PCR; TCRdb's copy keeps in-frame clones and lacks some. This repertoire shows 150,000 or so clones, approximately 84% found once; its top ten account for 3% to 5%. This CDR3 has 13 residues. CDR1 is SGHNT and CDR2 is YENEEA in the germline V gene. Trimming shortened V by 6 bases and J by 10 bases, and 16 bases separated the two germline ends. J is TRBJ2-1 and V is TRBV11-3; possible D gene TRBD1, 6 bases. Sequenced sample: peripheral blood. The clonotype comes from a woman aged 60-70 years with acute or convalescent COVID-19. The DNA of the CDR3 is TGTGCCAGCAGACCCCTCACAGGGAGCGAGCAGTTCTTC. It codes for CASRPLTGSEQFF.